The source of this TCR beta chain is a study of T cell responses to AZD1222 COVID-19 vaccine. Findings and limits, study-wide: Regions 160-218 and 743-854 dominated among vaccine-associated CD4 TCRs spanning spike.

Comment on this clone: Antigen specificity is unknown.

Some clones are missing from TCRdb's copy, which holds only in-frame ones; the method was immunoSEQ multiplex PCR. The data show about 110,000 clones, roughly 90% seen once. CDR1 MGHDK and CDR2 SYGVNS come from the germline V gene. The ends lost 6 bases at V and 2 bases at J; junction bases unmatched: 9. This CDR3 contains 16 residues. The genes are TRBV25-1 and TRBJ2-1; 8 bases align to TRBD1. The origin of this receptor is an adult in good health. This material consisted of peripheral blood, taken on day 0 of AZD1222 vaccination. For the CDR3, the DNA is TGTGCCAGCAGCGGAACTTCGGGACAGGCCTACAATGAGCAGTTCTTC. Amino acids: CASSGTSGQAYNEQFF.